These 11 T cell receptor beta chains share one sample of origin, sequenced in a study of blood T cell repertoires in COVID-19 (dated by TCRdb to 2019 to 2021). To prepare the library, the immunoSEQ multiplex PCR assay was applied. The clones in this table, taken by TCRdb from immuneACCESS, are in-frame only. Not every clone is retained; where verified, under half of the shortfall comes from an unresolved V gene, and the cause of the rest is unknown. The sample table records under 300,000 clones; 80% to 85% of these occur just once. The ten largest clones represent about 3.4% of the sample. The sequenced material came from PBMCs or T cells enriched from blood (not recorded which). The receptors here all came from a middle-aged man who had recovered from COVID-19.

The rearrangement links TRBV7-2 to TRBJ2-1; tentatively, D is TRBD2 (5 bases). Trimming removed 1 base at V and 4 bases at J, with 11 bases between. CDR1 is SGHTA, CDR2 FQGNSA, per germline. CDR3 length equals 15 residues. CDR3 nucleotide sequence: TGTGCCAGCAGCTTAGGGCGGGCCGTATACAATGAGCAGTTCTTC. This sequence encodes CASSLGRAVYNEQFF.

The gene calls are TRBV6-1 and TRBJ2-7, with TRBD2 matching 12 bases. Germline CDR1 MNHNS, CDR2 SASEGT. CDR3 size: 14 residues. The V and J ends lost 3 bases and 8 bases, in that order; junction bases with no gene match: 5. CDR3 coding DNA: TGTGCCAGCAGTGAGGGACTAGCGGGTCAAAAGCAGTACTTC. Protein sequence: CASSEGLAGQKQYF.

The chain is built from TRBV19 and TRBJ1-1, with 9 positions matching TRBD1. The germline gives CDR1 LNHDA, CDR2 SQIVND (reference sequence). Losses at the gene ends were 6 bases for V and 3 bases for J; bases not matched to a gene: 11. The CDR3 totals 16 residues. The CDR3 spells CASSPRTGEEDTEAFF. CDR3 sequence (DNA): TGTGCCAGTAGCCCTAGGACAGGGGAAGAGGACACTGAAGCTTTCTTT.

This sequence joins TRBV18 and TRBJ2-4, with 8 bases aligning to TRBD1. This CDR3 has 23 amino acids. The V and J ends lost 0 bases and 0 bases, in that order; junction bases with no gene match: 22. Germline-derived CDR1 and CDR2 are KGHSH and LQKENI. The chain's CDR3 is CASSPPWAGGALDDGGAKNIQYF. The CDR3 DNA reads TGTGCCAGCTCACCACCGTGGGCAGGGGGCGCTCTGGATGACGGTGGAGCCAAAAACATTCAGTACTTC.

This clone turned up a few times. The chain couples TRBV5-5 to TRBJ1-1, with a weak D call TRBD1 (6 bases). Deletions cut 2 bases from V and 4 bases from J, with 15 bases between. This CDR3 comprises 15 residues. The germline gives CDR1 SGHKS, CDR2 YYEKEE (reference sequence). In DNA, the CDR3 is TGTGCCAGCAGCTTAGGATTCAGGGGAAGCACTGAAGCTTTCTTT. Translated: CASSLGFRGSTEAFF.

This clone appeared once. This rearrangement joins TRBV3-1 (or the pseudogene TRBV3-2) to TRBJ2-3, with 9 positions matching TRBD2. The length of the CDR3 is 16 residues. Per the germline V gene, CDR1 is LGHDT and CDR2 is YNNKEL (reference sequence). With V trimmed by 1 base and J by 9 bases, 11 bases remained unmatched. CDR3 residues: CASSQGLLLAGSTQYF. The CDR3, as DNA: TGTGCCAGCAGCCAAGGGTTATTGCTAGCGGGGAGCACGCAGTATTTT.

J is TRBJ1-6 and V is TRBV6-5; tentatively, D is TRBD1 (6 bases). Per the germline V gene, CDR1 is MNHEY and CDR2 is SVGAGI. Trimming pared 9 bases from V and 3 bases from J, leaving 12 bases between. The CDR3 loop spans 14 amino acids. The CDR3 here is CASAGTLYNSPLHF. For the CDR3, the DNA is TGTGCCAGTGCCGGGACACTCTATAATTCACCCCTCCACTTT.

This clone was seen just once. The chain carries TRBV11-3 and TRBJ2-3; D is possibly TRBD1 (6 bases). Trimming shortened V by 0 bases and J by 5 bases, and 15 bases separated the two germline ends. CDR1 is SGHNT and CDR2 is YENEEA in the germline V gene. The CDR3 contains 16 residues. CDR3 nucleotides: TGTGCCAGCAGCTTAGATGGGGGCAGAGCTAGAGATACGCAGTATTTT. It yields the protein CASSLDGGRARDTQYF.

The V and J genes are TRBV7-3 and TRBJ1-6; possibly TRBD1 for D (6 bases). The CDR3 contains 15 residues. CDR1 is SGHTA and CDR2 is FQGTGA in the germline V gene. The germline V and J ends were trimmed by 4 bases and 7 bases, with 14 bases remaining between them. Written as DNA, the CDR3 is TGTGCCAGCAGCTCAGGGGCGGGCGGCAATTCACCCCTCCACTTT. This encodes CASSSGAGGNSPLHF. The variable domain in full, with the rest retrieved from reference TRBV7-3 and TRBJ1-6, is GAGVSQTPSNKVTEKGKYVELRCDPISGHTALYWYRQSLGQGPEFLIYFQGTGAADDSGLPNDRFFAVRPEGSVSTLKIQRTERGDSAVYLCASSSGAGGNSPLHFGNGTRLTVT.

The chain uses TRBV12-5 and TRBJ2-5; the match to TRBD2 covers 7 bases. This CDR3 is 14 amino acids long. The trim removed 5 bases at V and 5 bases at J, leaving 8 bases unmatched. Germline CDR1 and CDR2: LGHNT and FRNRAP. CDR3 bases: TGTGCTAGTGGTCCCTGGGAGGGCGGGGAGACCCAGTACTTC. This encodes CASGPWEGGETQYF.

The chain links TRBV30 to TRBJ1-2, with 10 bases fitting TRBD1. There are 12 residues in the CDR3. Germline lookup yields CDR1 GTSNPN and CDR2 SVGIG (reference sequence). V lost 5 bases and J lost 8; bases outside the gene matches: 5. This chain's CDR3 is CAWGQGVLGYTF. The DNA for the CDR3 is TGTGCCTGGGGACAGGGGGTCTTAGGCTACACCTTC.